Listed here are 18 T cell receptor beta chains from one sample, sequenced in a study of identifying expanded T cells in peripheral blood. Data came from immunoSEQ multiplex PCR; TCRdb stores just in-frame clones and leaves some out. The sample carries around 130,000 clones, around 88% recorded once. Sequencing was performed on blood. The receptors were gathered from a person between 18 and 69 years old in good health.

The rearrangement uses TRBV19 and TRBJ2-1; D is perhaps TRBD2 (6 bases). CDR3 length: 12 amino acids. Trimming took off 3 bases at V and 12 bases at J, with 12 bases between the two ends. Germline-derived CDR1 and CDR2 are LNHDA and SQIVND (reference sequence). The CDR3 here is CASSMGRLPQFF. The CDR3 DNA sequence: TGTGCCAGTAGTATGGGGAGGCTGCCGCAGTTCTTC.

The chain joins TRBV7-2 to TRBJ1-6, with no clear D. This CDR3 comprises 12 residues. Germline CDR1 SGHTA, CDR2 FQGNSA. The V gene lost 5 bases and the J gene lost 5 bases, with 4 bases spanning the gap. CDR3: CASSIDNSPLHF. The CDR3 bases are TGTGCCAGCAGCATAGATAATTCACCCCTCCACTTT.

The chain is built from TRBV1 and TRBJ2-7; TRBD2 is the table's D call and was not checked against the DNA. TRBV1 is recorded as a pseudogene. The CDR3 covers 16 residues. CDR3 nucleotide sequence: TGCACCAGCAGCCAAGGGCCCGGGCTAGCGGGAGGCGAGCAGTACTTC. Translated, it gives CTSSQGPGLAGGEQYF.

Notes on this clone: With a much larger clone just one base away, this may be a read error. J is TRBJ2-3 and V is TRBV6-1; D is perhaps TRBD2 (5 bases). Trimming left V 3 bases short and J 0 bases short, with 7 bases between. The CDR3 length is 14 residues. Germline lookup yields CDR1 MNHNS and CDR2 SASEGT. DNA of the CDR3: TGTGCCAGCAGTGAGGGCGGGAGCACAGATACGCAGTATTTT. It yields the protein CASSEGGSTDTQYF.

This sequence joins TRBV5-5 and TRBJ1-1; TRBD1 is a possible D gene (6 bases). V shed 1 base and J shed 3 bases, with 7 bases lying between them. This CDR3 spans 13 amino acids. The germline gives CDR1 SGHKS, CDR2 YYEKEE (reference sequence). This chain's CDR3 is CASSLWGHTEAFF. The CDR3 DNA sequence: TGTGCCAGCAGCTTGTGGGGGCACACTGAAGCTTTCTTT. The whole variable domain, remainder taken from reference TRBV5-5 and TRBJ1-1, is DAGVTQSPTHLIKTRGQQVTLRCSPISGHKSVSWYQQVLGQGPQFIFQYYEKEERGRGNFPDRFSARQFPNYSSELNVNALLLGDSALYLCASSLWGHTEAFFGQGTRLTVV.

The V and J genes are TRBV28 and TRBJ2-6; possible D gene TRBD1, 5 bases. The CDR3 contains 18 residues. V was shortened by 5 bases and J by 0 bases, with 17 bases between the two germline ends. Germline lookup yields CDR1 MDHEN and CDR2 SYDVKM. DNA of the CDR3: TGTGCCAGCAGTCCCAACCTACTGACAGCCTCTGGGGCCAACGTCCTGACTTTC. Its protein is CASSPNLLTASGANVLTF.

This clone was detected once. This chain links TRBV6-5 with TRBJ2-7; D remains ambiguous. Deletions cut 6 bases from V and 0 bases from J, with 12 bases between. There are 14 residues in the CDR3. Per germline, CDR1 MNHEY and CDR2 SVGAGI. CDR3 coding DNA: TGTGCCAGCAGCCGGGCCGAGAGCTCCTACGAGCAGTACTTC. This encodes CASSRAESSYEQYF.

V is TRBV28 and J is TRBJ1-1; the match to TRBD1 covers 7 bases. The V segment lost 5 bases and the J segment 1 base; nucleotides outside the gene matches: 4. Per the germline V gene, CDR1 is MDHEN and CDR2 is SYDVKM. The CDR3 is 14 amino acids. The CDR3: CASSGYRGNTEAFF. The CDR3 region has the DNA TGTGCCAGCAGTGGTTACAGGGGGAACACTGAAGCTTTCTTT.

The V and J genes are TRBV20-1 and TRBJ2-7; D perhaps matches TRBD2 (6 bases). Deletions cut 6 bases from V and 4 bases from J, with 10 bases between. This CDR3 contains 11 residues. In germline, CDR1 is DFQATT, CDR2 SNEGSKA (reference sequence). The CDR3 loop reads CSAPTSYEQYF. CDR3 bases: TGCAGTGCGCCGACTAGTTACGAGCAGTACTTC.

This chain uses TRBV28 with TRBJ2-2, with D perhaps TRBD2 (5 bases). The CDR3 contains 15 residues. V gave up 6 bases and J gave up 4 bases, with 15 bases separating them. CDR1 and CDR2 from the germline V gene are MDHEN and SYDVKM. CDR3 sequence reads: CASSPPSRVTGELFF. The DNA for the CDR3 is TGTGCCAGCAGCCCTCCTTCGAGGGTCACCGGGGAGCTGTTTTTT.

The CDR3 spells CASSVGSSGVEEQFF. CDR3 DNA sequence: TGTGCCAGCAGCGTAGGGTCTAGCGGGGTGGAAGAGCAGTTCTTC. V usage is TRBV9 and J usage is TRBJ2-1, with 9 bases aligning to TRBD2. V shed 0 bases, J shed 10 bases, and the junction held 8 bases outside the gene matches. This CDR3 has 15 residues. Germline V gives CDR1 SGDLS, CDR2 YYNGEE.

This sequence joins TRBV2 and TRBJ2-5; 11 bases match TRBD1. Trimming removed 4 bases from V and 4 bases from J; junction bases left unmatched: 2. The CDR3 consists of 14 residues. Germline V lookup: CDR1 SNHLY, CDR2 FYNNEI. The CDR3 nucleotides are TGTGCCAGCAGTGGTGGGACAGGGGGAGAGACCCAGTACTTC. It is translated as CASSGGTGGETQYF. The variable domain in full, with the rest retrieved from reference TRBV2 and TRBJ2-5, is EPEVTQTPSHQVTQMGQEVILRCVPISNHLYFYWYRQILGQKVEFLVSFYNNEISEKSEIFDDQFSVERPDGSNFTLKIRSTKLEDSAMYFCASSGGTGGETQYFGPGTRLLVL.

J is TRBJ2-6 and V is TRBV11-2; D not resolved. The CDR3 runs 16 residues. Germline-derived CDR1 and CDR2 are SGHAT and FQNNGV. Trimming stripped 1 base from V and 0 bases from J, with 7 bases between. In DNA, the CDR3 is TGTGCCAGCAGCTTAGGTCCCGGCTCTGGGGCCAACGTCCTGACTTTC. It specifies CASSLGPGSGANVLTF.

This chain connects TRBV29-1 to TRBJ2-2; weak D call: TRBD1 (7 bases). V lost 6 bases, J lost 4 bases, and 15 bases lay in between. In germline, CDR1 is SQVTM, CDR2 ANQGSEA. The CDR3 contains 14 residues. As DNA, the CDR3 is TGCAGCGTAAGCAGGGGGGTCTTCACCGGGGAGCTGTTTTTT. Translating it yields CSVSRGVFTGELFF.

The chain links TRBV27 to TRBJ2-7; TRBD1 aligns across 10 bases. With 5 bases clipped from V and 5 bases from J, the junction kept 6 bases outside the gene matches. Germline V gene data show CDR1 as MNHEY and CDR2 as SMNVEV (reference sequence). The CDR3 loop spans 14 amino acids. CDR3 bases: TGTGCCAGCAGTCCATGGACAGGGGGAAACGAGCAGTACTTC. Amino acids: CASSPWTGGNEQYF.

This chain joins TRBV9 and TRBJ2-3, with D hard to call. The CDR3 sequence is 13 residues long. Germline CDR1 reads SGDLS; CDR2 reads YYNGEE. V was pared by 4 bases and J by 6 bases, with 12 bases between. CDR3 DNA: TGTGCCAGCAGCCTAGACATATTTGATACGCAGTATTTT. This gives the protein CASSLDIFDTQYF.

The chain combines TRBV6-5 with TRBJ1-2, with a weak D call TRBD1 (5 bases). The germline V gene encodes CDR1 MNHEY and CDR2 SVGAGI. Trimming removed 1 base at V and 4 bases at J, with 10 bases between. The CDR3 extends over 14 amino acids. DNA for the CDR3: TGTGCCAGCAGTTACTTTACCGGGGCCTATGGCTACACCTTC. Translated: CASSYFTGAYGYTF.

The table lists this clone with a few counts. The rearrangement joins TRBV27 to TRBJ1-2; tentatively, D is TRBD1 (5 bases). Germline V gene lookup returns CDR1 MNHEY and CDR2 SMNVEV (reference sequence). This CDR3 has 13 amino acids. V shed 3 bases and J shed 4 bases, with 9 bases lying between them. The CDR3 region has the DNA TGTGCCAGCAGTTTGCGACAGACCTATGGCTACACCTTC. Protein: CASSLRQTYGYTF.